This T cell receptor beta chain came from a study of blood T cell repertoires in COVID-19. Overall study context: Sites in the United States, Italy and Spain provided acute and convalescent COVID-19 samples.

This CDR3 is built from 18 residues. V gave up 5 bases and J gave up 1 base; unmatched junction bases: 11. Germline assignment: CDR1 MGHDK and CDR2 SYGVNS. As processed by the authors: Quantification of nucleated cells was approximated via reference gene primer amplification. This table comes from immunoSEQ multiplex PCR, and its TCRdb copy is limited to in-frame clones, with some not included. D and trimming were read from the DNA, whereas the V and J calls and clone size are those reported in that table. The data hold 150,000 or so clones, with about 80% observed a single time. The material sequenced was peripheral blood. The receptor was derived from a woman aged 60-75 years with acute or convalescent COVID-19. The rearrangement links TRBV25-1 to TRBJ2-5; 12 bases map to TRBD1. The CDR3 nucleotides read TGTGCCAGCAGTCCAGGGACAGGGGGCGTCGTGTTCCAAGAGACCCAGTACTTC. It translates to CASSPGTGGVVFQETQYF.